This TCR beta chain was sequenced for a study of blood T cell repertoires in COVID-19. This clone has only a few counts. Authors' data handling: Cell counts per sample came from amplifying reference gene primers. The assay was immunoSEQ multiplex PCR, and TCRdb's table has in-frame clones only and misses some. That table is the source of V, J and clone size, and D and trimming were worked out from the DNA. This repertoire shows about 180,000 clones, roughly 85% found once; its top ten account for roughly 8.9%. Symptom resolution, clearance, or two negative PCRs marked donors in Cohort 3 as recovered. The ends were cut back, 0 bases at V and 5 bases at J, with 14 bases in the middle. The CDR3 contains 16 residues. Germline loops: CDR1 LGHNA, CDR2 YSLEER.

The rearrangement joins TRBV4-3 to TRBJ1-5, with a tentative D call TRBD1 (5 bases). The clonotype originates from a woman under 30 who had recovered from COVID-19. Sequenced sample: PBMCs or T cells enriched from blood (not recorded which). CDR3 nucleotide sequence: TGCGCCAGCAGCCAAGAATATAGGGGAGGGCATCAGCCCCAGCATTTT. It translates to CASSQEYRGGHQPQHF.